This T cell receptor beta chain emerged from a study of control samples from healthy donors and cancer patients. The repertoire was sequenced with immunoSEQ multiplex PCR; TCRdb's copy has only in-frame clones and lacks some. This sample has 400,000 to 450,000 clones, with 80% to 95% found just once. The CDR3 is made up of 16 amino acids. Germline CDR1 reads LNHDA; CDR2 reads SQIVND (reference sequence). The V end was cut by 10 bases, the J end by 0 bases, with 21 bases between. The source material was PBMCs. The source of this sequence is a man in his forties with head and neck cancer. The chain has TRBV19 and TRBJ1-1; D may be TRBD1 (5 bases). The CDR3 reads CATSRFVRQLNTEAFF. The DNA for the CDR3 is TGTGCCACCTCCCGGTTTGTCCGACAGCTGAACACTGAAGCTTTCTTT.